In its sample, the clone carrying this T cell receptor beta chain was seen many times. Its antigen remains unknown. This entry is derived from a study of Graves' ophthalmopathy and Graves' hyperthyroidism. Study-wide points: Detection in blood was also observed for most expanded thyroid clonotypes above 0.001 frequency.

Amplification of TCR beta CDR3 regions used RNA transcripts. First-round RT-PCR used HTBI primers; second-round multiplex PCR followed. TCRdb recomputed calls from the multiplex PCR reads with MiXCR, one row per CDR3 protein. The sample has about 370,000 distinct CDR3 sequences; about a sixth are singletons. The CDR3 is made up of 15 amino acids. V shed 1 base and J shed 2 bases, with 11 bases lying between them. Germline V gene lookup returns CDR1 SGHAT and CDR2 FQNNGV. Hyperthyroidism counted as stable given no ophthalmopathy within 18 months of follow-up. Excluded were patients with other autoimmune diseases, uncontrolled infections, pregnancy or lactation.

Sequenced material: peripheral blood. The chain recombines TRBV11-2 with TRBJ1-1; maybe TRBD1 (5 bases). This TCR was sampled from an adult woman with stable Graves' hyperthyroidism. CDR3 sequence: CASSLGGGGNTEAFF. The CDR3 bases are TGTGCCAGCAGCTTAGGCGGGGGGGGTAACACTGAAGCTTTCTTT.